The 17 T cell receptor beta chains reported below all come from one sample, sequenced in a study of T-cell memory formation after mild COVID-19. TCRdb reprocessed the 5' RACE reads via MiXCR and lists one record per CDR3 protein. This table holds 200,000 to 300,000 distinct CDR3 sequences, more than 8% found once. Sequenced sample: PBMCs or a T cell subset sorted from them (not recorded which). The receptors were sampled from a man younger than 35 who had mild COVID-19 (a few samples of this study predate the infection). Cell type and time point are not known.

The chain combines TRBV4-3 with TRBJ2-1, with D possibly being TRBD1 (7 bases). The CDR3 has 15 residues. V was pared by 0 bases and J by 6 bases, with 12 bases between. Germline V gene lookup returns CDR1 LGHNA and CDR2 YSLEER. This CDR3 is CASSQDRQGGNEQFF. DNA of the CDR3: TGCGCCAGCAGCCAAGATCGACAGGGAGGCAATGAGCAGTTCTTC.

For the CDR3, the DNA is TGTGCCAGCAGCGTAGGGGCAGGGCCGACTGAAGCTTTCTTT. This sequence encodes CASSVGAGPTEAFF. The V gene is TRBV9, the J gene TRBJ1-1, with D perhaps matching TRBD1 (5 bases). Germline V CDR1 and CDR2: SGDLS, YYNGEE. The CDR3 spans 14 residues. Deletions cut 0 bases from V and 5 bases from J, with 11 bases between.

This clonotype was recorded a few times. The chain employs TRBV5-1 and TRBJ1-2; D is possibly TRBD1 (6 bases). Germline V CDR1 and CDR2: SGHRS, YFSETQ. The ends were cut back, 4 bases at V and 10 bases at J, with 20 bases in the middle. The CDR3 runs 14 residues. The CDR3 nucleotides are TGCGCCAGCAGCGGCGACAGGCACCCAGCCGTCTACACCTTC. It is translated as CASSGDRHPAVYTF.

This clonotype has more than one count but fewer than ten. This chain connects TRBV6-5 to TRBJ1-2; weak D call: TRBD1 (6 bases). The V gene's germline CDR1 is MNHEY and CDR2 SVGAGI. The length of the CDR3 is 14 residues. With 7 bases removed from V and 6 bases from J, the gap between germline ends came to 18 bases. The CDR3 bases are TGTGCCAGCACTCCGTCGGACAGTATGCATGGCTACACCTTC. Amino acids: CASTPSDSMHGYTF.

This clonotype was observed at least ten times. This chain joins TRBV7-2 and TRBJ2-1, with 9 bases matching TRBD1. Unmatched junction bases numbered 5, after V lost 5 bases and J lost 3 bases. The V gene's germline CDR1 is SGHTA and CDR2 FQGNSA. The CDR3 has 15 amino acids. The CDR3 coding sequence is TGTGCCAGCAGCACGGGACAGGGTAACTACAATGAGCAGTTCTTC. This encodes CASSTGQGNYNEQFF.

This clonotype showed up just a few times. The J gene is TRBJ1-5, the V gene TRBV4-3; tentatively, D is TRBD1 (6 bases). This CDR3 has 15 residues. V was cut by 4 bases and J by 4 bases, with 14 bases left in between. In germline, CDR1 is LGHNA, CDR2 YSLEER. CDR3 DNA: TGCGCCAGCAGCCGGGAGGGGGGAAGTAATCAGCCCCAGCATTTT. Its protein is CASSREGGSNQPQHF.

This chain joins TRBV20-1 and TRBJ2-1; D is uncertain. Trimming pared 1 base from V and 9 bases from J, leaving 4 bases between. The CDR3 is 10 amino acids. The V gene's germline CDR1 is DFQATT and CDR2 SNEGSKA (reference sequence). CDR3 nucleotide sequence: TGCAGTGCTAGAGCGAGTGAGCAGTTCTTC. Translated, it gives CSARASEQFF.

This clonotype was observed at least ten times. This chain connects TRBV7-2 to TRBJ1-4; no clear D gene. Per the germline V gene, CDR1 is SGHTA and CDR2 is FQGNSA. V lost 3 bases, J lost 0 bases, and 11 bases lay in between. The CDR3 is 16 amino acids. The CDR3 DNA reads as TGTGCCAGCAGCTTGTTGGGTGGGGCAACTAATGAAAAACTGTTTTTT. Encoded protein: CASSLLGGATNEKLFF.

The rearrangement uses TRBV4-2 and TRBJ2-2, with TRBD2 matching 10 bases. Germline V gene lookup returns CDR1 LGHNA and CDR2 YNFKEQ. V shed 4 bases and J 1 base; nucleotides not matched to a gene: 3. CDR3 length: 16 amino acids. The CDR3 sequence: CASSPRLAGNTGELFF. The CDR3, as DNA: TGTGCCAGCAGCCCCCGACTAGCGGGGAACACCGGGGAGCTGTTTTTT.

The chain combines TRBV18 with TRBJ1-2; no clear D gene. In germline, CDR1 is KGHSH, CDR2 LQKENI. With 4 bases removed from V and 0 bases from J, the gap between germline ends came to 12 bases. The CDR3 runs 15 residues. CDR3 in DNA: TGTGCCAGCTCACGGAATGCAGACACTAACTATGGCTACACCTTC. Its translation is CASSRNADTNYGYTF.

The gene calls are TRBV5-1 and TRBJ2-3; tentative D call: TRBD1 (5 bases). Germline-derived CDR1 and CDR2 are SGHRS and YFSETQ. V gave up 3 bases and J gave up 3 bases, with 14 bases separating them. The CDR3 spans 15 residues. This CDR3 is CASSSRVAGTDTQYF. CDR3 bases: TGCGCCAGCAGCTCCAGGGTGGCTGGAACAGATACGCAGTATTTT.

The CDR3 region is CASSQSLGADTQYF. The CDR3 nucleotides read TGCGCCAGCAGCCAAAGCCTAGGGGCAGATACGCAGTATTTT. The genes are TRBV4-3 and TRBJ2-3, with a tentative D call TRBD1 (5 bases). This CDR3 has 14 residues. CDR1 and CDR2 from the germline V gene are LGHNA and YSLEER. The V end was cut by 2 bases, the J end by 4 bases, with 10 bases between.

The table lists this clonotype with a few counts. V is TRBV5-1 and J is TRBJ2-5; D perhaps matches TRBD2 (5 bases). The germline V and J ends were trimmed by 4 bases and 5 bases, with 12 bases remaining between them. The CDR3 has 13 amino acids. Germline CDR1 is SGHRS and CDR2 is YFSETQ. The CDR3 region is CASSPGNMETQYF. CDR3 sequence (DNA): TGCGCCAGCAGCCCCGGGAATATGGAGACCCAGTACTTC.

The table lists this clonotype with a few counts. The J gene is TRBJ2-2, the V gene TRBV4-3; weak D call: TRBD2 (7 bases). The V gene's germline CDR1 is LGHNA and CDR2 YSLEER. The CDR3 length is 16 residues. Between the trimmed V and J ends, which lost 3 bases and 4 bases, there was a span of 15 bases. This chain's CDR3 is CASSHRGAFPTGELFF. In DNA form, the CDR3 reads TGCGCCAGCAGCCACCGGGGGGCGTTCCCCACCGGGGAGCTGTTTTTT.

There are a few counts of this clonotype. CDR3: CAWSRGLGNIQYF. The CDR3 nucleotides are TGTGCCTGGAGTAGGGGGCTAGGGAACATTCAGTACTTC. The chain joins TRBV30 to TRBJ2-4, with 7 bases fitting TRBD1. CDR1 is GTSNPN and CDR2 is SVGIG in the germline V gene (reference sequence). The trim removed 2 bases at V and 7 bases at J, leaving 5 bases unmatched. The CDR3 has 13 residues. Combining the CDR3 with reference TRBV30 and TRBJ2-4 gives the whole variable domain SQTIHQWPATLVQPVGSPLSLECTVEGTSNPNLYWYRQAAGRGLQLLFYSVGIGQISSEVPQNLSASRPQDRQFILSSKKLLLSDSGFYLCAWSRGLGNIQYFGAGTRLSVL.

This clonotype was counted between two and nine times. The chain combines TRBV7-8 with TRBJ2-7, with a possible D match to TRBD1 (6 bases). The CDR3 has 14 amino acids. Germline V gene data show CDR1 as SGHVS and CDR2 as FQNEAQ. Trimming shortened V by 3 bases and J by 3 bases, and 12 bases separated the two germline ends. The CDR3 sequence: CASSFRDKVYEQYF. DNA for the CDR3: TGTGCCAGCAGCTTCCGGGACAAAGTCTACGAGCAGTACTTC.

CDR3 amino acids: CASSLALRGSTDTQYF. In DNA, the CDR3 is TGCGCCAGCAGCTTGGCCTTGCGGGGGTCCACAGATACGCAGTATTTT. This chain uses TRBV5-1 with TRBJ2-3; 7 nucleotides line up with TRBD2. Unmatched junction bases numbered 6, after V lost 0 bases and J lost 2 bases. The CDR3 totals 16 residues. CDR1 is SGHRS, CDR2 YFSETQ, per germline.